This T cell receptor (beta chain) was profiled in a study of T-cell reconstitution after alpha-beta-depleted transplantation in children. Study-wide points: Reportedly, only several hundred clones from non-depleted graft cells drove alpha-beta T-cell counts at about two months. There were some patients whose high TCRbeta diversity at day 60 came from surviving recipient T cells and thymic progenitors. One year after transplant, T-cell counts and diversity came mostly from newly produced T cells.

This clonotype was counted a few times. Its matching antigen is unknown. Unique molecular identifiers were used in preparing the TCRbeta library. TCRdb re-called the PCR reads through MiXCR, storing one row per CDR3 protein. The sample shows hundreds of thousands of distinct CDR3 sequences, approximately 15% of them seen only once. V lost 5 bases, J lost 0 bases, and 7 bases lay in between. The CDR3 consists of 12 residues. Germline V lookup: CDR1 SQVTM, CDR2 ANQGSEA. The TCR sequence derives from a male patient aged 5 to 17 who had a stem cell transplant for acute lymphoblastic leukemia, so the T cells may come from the graft donor. The material sequenced was PBMCs, mostly from graft donor cells, taken 360 days after TCRalphabeta/CD19-depleted stem cell transplant. The chain carries TRBV29-1 and TRBJ1-1; D call uncertain. CDR3 nucleotides: TGCAGCGTTAACAGCATGAACACTGAAGCTTTCTTT. It encodes CSVNSMNTEAFF.